The 23 T cell receptor beta chains listed next were all sequenced from one sample in a study of blood T cell repertoires in COVID-19. Assay: immunoSEQ multiplex PCR; the TCRdb copy retains only in-frame clones and omits some. Found here are some 260,000 clones, approximately 83% of them singletons; the top ten hold 8.9%. What was sequenced was peripheral blood. The source of these receptors is a man at least 80 years old with acute or convalescent COVID-19.

V and J are TRBV4-1 and TRBJ2-1, with a possible D match to TRBD2 (6 bases). The CDR3 loop spans 16 amino acids. Germline V gene sequence: CDR1 MGHRA, CDR2 YSYEKL. V was shortened by 4 bases and J by 2 bases, with 15 bases between the two germline ends. The CDR3, as DNA: TGCGCCAGCAGCCCAACAACGGGGGTAACCTACAATGAGCAGTTCTTC. Protein sequence: CASSPTTGVTYNEQFF.

V and J are TRBV11-2 and TRBJ1-5; 7 bases align to TRBD1. CDR3 length equals 13 residues. The J segment lost 5 bases and the V segment lost 5 bases, leaving 3 bases of the junction unmatched. The germline V gene has CDR1 SGHAT and CDR2 FQNNGV. Here the CDR3 reads CASSPDRDQPQHF. The CDR3 DNA is TGTGCCAGCAGCCCTGACAGGGATCAGCCCCAGCATTTT.

This clone was observed a single time. The J gene is TRBJ2-1, the V gene TRBV9; D call uncertain. CDR3 length equals 13 residues. Germline CDR1 SGDLS, CDR2 YYNGEE. V lost 0 bases and J 1 base, leaving 2 bases between the germline ends. CDR3 DNA: TGTGCCAGCAGCGTAGCTTCCTACAATGAGCAGTTCTTC. This gives the protein CASSVASYNEQFF.

The chain carries TRBV9 and TRBJ1-2; D ambiguous. Trimming removed 0 bases from V and 5 bases from J, with 8 bases in between. There are 13 residues in the CDR3. The germline V gene encodes CDR1 SGDLS and CDR2 YYNGEE. This CDR3 reads CASSVVGRYGYTF. The CDR3 region has the DNA TGTGCCAGCAGCGTAGTTGGGAGATATGGCTACACCTTC. The full variable domain, with the rest looked up from reference TRBV9 and TRBJ1-2, is DSGVTQTPKHLITATGQRVTLRCSPRSGDLSVYWYQQSLDQGLQFLIQYYNGEERAKGNILERFSAQQFPDLHSELNLSSLELGDSALYFCASSVVGRYGYTFGSGTRLTVV.

The chain recombines TRBV28 with TRBJ1-1, with 8 bases matching TRBD1. CDR1 and CDR2 (germline): MDHEN, SYDVKM. V lost 6 bases and J lost 1; bases outside the gene matches: 7. The CDR3 spans 15 residues. The CDR3 region is CASRASTGENTEAFF. DNA of the CDR3: TGTGCCAGCAGGGCGTCGACAGGGGAGAACACTGAAGCTTTCTTT.

The CDR3 spells CASNLAGGPQETQYF. CDR3 DNA: TGTGCCAGCAACCTAGCGGGGGGGCCTCAAGAGACCCAGTACTTC. This chain connects TRBV11-2 to TRBJ2-5; 12 bases are a match to TRBD2. Germline V gives CDR1 SGHAT, CDR2 FQNNGV. Trimming removed 7 bases from V and 2 bases from J; junction bases left unmatched: 5. The CDR3 length is 15 residues.

The CDR3 DNA reads as TGTGCCAGCAGCCACCAAACAGGGGCGAGCTATGGCTACACCTTC. It yields the protein CASSHQTGASYGYTF. The chain links TRBV6-5 to TRBJ1-2, with 7 bases identical to TRBD1. Trimming removed 6 bases from V and 4 bases from J; junction bases left unmatched: 11. Germline V gene lookup returns CDR1 MNHEY and CDR2 SVGAGI. The CDR3 length is 15 residues.

The chain has TRBV15 and TRBJ2-3, with 8 bases matching TRBD1. This CDR3 has 15 residues. CDR1 and CDR2 from the germline V gene are LNHNV and YYDKDF (reference sequence). Trimming took 0 bases from V and 6 from J; bases not matched to a gene: 5. The CDR3 here is CATSRDQGATDTQYF. CDR3 sequence (DNA): TGTGCCACCAGCAGAGACCAGGGGGCGACCGATACGCAGTATTTT.

The chain combines TRBV30 with TRBJ1-4; 7 bases line up with TRBD1. The CDR3 has 12 amino acids. Looked up from germline, CDR1 is GTSNPN and CDR2 is SVGIG (reference sequence). V was pared by 0 bases and J by 14 bases, with 6 bases of the junction left unmatched. The CDR3 protein is CAWSVRQGTLFF. In DNA, the CDR3 is TGTGCCTGGAGTGTACGACAGGGCACGCTGTTTTTT.

CDR3 region: CASSYSYSLNTEAFF. The CDR3 nucleotides are TGTGCCAGCAGTTACTCTTACTCCTTGAACACTGAAGCTTTCTTT. The V and J genes are TRBV6-5 and TRBJ1-1; D gene ambiguous. The CDR3 spans 15 residues. The germline V gene has CDR1 MNHEY and CDR2 SVGAGI. V lost 0 bases and J lost 0, with 8 bases in between.

The chain couples TRBV6-5 to TRBJ1-2; 9 positions agree with TRBD1. The CDR3 spans 14 residues. The V and J ends lost 6 bases and 7 bases, in that order; junction bases with no gene match: 9. CDR1 and CDR2 from the germline V gene are MNHEY and SVGAGI. Here the CDR3 reads CASRRDRVIGGYTF. As DNA, the CDR3 is TGTGCCAGCAGGCGGGACAGGGTGATAGGTGGCTACACCTTC.

The CDR3 DNA sequence: TGTGCCAGCAGTCGCCGCCGCCTCGGACAGGGGGCCAGTTCACCCCTCCACTTT. Translation: CASSRRRLGQGASSPLHF. The chain combines TRBV6-6 with TRBJ1-6, with 11 bases matching TRBD1. The V segment lost 5 bases and the J segment 9 bases; nucleotides outside the gene matches: 15. The germline CDR1 and CDR2 sequences are MNHNY and SVGAGI (reference sequence). The length of the CDR3 is 18 residues.

This clone was recorded a few times. The gene calls are TRBV5-1 and TRBJ2-7; TRBD1 matches 8 bases. V shed 4 bases and J 3 bases; nucleotides not matched to a gene: 12. CDR1 and CDR2 (germline): SGHRS, YFSETQ. The CDR3 consists of 16 residues. The CDR3 region is CASSPLPGGVGYEQYF. CDR3 DNA sequence: TGCGCCAGCAGCCCTTTACCAGGGGGCGTAGGCTACGAGCAGTACTTC.

This chain links TRBV5-6 with TRBJ2-2; unclear D gene. This CDR3 is 14 amino acids long. In germline, CDR1 is SGHDT, CDR2 YYEEEE. V gave up 3 bases and J gave up 7 bases, with 13 bases separating them. The CDR3 reads CASSSELRVGELFF. In DNA form, the CDR3 reads TGTGCCAGCAGCTCAGAGCTCCGGGTCGGGGAGCTGTTTTTT.

This sequence joins TRBV20-1 and TRBJ2-1; TRBD2 matches at 7 bases. This CDR3 has 17 amino acids. V shed 3 bases and J 8 bases; nucleotides not matched to a gene: 19. Germline V gene lookup returns CDR1 DFQATT and CDR2 SNEGSKA (reference sequence). The CDR3 sequence is CSASFLGRSGNRYEQFF. The CDR3, as DNA: TGCAGTGCTAGTTTTCTGGGGAGGAGCGGGAACCGTTATGAGCAGTTCTTC.

This chain links TRBV6-5 with TRBJ1-4; D remains ambiguous. The V end lost 1 base, the J end lost 5 bases, and 14 bases lay between the germline ends. Germline lookup yields CDR1 MNHEY and CDR2 SVGAGI. This CDR3 is built from 16 residues. CDR3 bases: TGTGCCAGCAGTTACTACTTCGGTGGGCTGAATGAAAAACTGTTTTTT. Translated, it gives CASSYYFGGLNEKLFF.

V is TRBV6-5 and J is TRBJ2-1, with 7 bases aligning to TRBD1. Germline-derived CDR1 and CDR2 are MNHEY and SVGAGI. The trim removed 6 bases at V and 3 bases at J, leaving 5 bases unmatched. This CDR3 has 14 amino acids. The DNA of the CDR3 is TGTGCCAGCAGATCCGGGACAGTCTACAATGAGCAGTTCTTC. Its protein is CASRSGTVYNEQFF.

V usage is TRBV5-1 and J usage is TRBJ1-2, with 9 bases identical to TRBD1. This CDR3 has 15 amino acids. Germline V gene sequence: CDR1 SGHRS, CDR2 YFSETQ. Unmatched junction bases numbered 14, after V lost 6 bases and J lost 8 bases. The CDR3 protein is CASNPGQGPLAGYTF. In DNA form, the CDR3 reads TGCGCCAGCAACCCGGGACAGGGTCCCCTCGCGGGCTACACCTTC. The entire variable domain, with the rest obtained from reference TRBV5-1 and TRBJ1-2, is as follows: KAGVTQTPRYLIKTRGQQVTLSCSPISGHRSVSWYQQTPGQGLQFLFEYFSETQRNKGNFPGRFSGRQFSNSRSEMNVSTLELGDSALYLCASNPGQGPLAGYTFGSGTRLTVV.

The chain carries TRBV18 and TRBJ2-1, with a possible D match to TRBD1 (6 bases). The CDR3 is made up of 16 amino acids. The V end lost 3 bases, the J end lost 5 bases, and 17 bases lay between the germline ends. CDR1 KGHSH and CDR2 LQKENI come from the germline V gene. CDR3 sequence reads: CASSPSGQRPNNEQFF. CDR3 nucleotide sequence: TGTGCCAGCTCACCCTCCGGACAGCGACCAAACAATGAGCAGTTCTTC.

In this sample, this clone turned up once. The V call is TRBV12-3 or TRBV12-4, the J call TRBJ1-1, with D hard to call. CDR3 length: 13 amino acids. V dropped 3 bases and J dropped 2 bases, with 7 bases sitting between them. Written as DNA, the CDR3 is TGTGCCAGCAGTTTCTGGAGCAACACTGAAGCTTTCTTT. Translation: CASSFWSNTEAFF.

The rearrangement uses TRBV7-3 and TRBJ1-4; weak D call: TRBD1 (6 bases). V lost 4 bases, J lost 3 bases, and 15 bases lay in between. Germline loops: CDR1 SGHTA, CDR2 FQGTGA. The CDR3 is 16 amino acids. CDR3 sequence (DNA): TGTGCCAGCAGCTCCTTAGCAGGGGCGCCTAATGAAAAACTGTTTTTT. Amino acids: CASSSLAGAPNEKLFF.

This sequence joins TRBV6-1 and TRBJ1-2, with D tentatively TRBD1 (5 bases). The ends were cut back, 2 bases at V and 5 bases at J, with 18 bases in the middle. Germline V gene lookup returns CDR1 MNHNS and CDR2 SASEGT. The CDR3 is 16 amino acids. CDR3 coding DNA: TGTGCCAGCAGTGAAAGGGAAAGGCTCGGGGGGTATGGCTACACCTTC. Translating it yields CASSERERLGGYGYTF.

There are a few counts of this clone. The CDR3 spells CASSLAGGEFHEQYF. The CDR3 DNA sequence: TGCGCCAGCAGCTTGGCCGGGGGGGAATTCCACGAGCAGTACTTC. This sequence joins TRBV5-1 and TRBJ2-7; 8 nucleotides agree with TRBD2. Germline values: CDR1 SGHRS, CDR2 YFSETQ. CDR3 length: 15 residues. Germline trimming cut 0 bases from V and 5 bases from J; bases unmatched to any gene: 7.